This T cell receptor (beta chain) is from a study of blood T cell repertoires in COVID-19. Sequencing used immunoSEQ multiplex PCR; TCRdb keeps in-frame clones, though not all of them. This table has hundreds of thousands of clones, more than 75% appearing once. V gave up 1 base and J gave up 0 bases, with 13 bases separating them. CDR1 is LNHDA, CDR2 SQIVND, per germline (reference sequence). This CDR3 contains 17 residues. Sequencing was done on a sample of PBMCs or T cells enriched from blood (not recorded which). V and J are TRBV19 and TRBJ1-5; no definite D call. The clonotype was recovered from a woman in her 30s who had recovered from COVID-19. CDR3 nucleotide sequence: TGTGCCAGTAGTATAGCCCTTCGACACGATAGCAATCAGCCCCAGCATTTT. Amino acid sequence: CASSIALRHDSNQPQHF.